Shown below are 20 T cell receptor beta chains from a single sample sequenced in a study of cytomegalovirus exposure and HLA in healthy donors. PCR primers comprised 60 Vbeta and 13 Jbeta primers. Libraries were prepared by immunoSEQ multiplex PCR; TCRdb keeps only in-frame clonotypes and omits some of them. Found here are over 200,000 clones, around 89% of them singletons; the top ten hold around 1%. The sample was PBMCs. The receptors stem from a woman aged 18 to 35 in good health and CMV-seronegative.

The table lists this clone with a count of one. In nucleotides, the CDR3 is TGCGCCAGCAGTGGACACTTGAACACTGAAGCTTTCTTT. It encodes CASSGHLNTEAFF. V usage is TRBV4-3 and J usage is TRBJ1-1; D is perhaps TRBD1 (5 bases). The V end lost 6 bases, the J end lost 0 bases, and 8 bases lay between the germline ends. The CDR3 is 13 residues long. The germline CDR1 and CDR2 sequences are LGHNA and YSLEER.

The CDR3 bases are TGTGCCAGCAGCACCACGGGGGGAAACACTGAAGCTTTCTTT. Translating gives CASSTTGGNTEAFF. The chain couples TRBV11-2 to TRBJ1-1, with D tentatively TRBD1 (5 bases). CDR3 length: 14 residues. Germline V gene sequence: CDR1 SGHAT, CDR2 FQNNGV. Trimming left V 5 bases short and J 2 bases short, with 12 bases between.

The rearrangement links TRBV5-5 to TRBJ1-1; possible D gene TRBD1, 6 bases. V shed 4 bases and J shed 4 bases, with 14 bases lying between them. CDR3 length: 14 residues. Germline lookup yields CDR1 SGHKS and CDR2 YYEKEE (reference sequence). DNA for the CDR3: TGTGCCAGCAGCCTCCCGGGGGGGCGCACTGAAGCTTTCTTT. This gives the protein CASSLPGGRTEAFF.

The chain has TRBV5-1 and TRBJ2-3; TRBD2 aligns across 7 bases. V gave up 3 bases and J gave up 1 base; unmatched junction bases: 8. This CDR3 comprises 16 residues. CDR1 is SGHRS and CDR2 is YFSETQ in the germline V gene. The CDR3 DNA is TGCGCCAGCAGCTCAACGCTTACTAGCGGCACAGATACGCAGTATTTT. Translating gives CASSSTLTSGTDTQYF. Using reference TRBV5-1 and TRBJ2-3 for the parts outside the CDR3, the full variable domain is KAGVTQTPRYLIKTRGQQVTLSCSPISGHRSVSWYQQTPGQGLQFLFEYFSETQRNKGNFPGRFSGRQFSNSRSEMNVSTLELGDSALYLCASSSTLTSGTDTQYFGPGTRLTVL.

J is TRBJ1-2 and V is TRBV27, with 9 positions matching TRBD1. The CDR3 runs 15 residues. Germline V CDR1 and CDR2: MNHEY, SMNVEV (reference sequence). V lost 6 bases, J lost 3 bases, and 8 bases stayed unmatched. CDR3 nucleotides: TGTGCCAGCAGACCCGGGGACAGGGAAGACTATGGCTACACCTTC. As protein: CASRPGDREDYGYTF.

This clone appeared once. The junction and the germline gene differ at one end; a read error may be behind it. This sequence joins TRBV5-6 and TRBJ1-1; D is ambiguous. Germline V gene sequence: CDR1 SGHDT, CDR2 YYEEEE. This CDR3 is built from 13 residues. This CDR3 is CASSIRGNPEAFF. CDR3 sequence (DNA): TGTGCCAGCAGCATCCGAGGGAACCCTGAAGCTTTCTTT.

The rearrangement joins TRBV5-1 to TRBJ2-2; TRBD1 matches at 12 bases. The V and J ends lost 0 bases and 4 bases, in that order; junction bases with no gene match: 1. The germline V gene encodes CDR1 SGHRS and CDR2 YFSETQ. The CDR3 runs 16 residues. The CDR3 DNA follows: TGCGCCAGCAGCTTGGTGGGACAGGGGGCCACCGGGGAGCTGTTTTTT. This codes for CASSLVGQGATGELFF.

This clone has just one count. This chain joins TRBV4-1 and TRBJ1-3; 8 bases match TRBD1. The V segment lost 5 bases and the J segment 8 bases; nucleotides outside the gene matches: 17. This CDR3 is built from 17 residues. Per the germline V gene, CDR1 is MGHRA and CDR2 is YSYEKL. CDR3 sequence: CASSSHPYRGSVHTIYF. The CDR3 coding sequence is TGCGCCAGCAGCTCCCACCCCTACAGGGGGTCCGTTCACACCATATATTTT.

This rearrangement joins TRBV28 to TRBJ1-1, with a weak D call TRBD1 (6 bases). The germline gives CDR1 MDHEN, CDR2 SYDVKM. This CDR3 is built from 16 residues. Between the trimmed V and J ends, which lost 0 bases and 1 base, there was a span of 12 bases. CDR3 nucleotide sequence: TGTGCCAGCAGTTTATGGGGGATGACAGGGAACACTGAAGCTTTCTTT. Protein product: CASSLWGMTGNTEAFF.

CDR3 DNA sequence: TGTGCCAGCAGTGATTTAGCTTATGGCTACACCTTC. As protein: CASSDLAYGYTF. The V call is TRBV2, the J call TRBJ1-2; D remains ambiguous. The V gene's germline CDR1 is SNHLY and CDR2 FYNNEI. Trimming removed 3 bases at V and 5 bases at J, with 7 bases between. This CDR3 is built from 12 residues.

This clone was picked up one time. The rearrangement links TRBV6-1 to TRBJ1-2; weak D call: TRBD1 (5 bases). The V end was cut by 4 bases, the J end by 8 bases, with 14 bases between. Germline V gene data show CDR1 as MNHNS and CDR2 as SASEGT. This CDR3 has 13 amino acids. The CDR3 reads CASSVSGNGGYTF. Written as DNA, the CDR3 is TGTGCCAGCAGTGTATCAGGGAATGGAGGCTACACCTTC.

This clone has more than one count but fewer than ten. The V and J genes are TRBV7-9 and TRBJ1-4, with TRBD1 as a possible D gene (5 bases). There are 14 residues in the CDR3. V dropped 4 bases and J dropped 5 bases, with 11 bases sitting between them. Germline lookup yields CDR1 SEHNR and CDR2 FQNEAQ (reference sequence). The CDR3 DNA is TGTGCCAGCAGCTCCGGCCAGGGCAATGAAAAACTGTTTTTT. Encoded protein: CASSSGQGNEKLFF.

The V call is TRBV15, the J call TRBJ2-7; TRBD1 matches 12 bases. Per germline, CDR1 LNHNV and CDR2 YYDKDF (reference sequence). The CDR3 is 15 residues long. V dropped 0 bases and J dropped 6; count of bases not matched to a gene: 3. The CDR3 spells CATSRDLGQGAEQYF. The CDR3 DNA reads TGTGCCACCAGCAGAGATCTGGGACAGGGGGCCGAGCAGTACTTC.

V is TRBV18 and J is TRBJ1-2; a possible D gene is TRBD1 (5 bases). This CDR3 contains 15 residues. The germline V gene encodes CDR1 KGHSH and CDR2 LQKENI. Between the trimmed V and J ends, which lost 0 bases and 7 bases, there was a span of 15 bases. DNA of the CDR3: TGTGCCAGCTCACCACCGATGCCGGTCGGGGGTGGCTACACCTTC. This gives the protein CASSPPMPVGGGYTF.

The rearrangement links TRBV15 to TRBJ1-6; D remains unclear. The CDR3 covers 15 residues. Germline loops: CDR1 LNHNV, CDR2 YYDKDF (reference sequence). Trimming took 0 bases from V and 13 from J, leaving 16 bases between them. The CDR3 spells CATSRDLGFLMPLHF. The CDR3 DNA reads TGTGCCACCAGCAGAGATCTCGGGTTCTTAATGCCCCTCCACTTT.

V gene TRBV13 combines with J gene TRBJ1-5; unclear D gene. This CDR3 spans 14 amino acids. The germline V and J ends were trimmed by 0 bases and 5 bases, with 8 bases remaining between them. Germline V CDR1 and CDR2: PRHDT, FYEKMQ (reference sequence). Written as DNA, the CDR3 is TGTGCCAGCAGCTTAGGCGGTCCCGATCAGCCCCAGCATTTT. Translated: CASSLGGPDQPQHF.

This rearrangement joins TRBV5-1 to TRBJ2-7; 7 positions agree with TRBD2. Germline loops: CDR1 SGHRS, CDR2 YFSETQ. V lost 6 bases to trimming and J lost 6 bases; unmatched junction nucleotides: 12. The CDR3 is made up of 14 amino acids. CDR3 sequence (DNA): TGCGCCAGCAAATTGGGAGGGGAGAGTGGCGAGCAGTACTTC. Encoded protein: CASKLGGESGEQYF.

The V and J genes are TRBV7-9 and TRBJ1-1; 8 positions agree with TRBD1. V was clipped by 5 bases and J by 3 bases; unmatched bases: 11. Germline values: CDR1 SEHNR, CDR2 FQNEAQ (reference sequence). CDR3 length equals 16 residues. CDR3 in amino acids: CASSRTGRDLHTEAFF. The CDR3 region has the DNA TGTGCCAGCAGCCGGACAGGGAGGGACCTACACACTGAAGCTTTCTTT.

The CDR3 coding sequence is TGTGCCACCAGCATGTGGGACACAGATAAAGAGCAGTTCTTC. Translation: CATSMWDTDKEQFF. The chain joins TRBV15 to TRBJ2-1; tentatively, D is TRBD1 (6 bases). Trimming removed 4 bases at V and 10 bases at J, with 17 bases between. CDR1 is LNHNV and CDR2 is YYDKDF in the germline V gene (reference sequence). The CDR3 loop spans 14 amino acids.

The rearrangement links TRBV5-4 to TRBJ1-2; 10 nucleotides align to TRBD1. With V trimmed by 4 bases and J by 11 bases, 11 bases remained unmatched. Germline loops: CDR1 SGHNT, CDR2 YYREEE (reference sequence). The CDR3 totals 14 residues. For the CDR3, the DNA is TGTGCCAGCAGCCCAAACCCCGGACAGGGGGGATACACCTTC. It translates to CASSPNPGQGGYTF.